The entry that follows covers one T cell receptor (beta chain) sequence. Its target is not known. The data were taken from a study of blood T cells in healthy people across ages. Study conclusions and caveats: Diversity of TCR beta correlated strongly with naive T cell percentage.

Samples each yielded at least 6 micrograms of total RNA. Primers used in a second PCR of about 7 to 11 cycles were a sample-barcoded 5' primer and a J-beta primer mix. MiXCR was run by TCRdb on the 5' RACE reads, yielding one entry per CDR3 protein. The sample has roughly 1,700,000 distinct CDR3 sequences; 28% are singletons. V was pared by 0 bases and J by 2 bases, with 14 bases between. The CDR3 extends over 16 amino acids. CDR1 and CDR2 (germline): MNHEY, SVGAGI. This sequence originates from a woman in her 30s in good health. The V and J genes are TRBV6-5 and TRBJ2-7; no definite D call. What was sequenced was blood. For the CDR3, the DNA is TGTGCCAGCAGTTACTCCGCGTCCACAGTAACCTACGAGCAGTACTTC. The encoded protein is CASSYSASTVTYEQYF.